The clone carrying this T cell receptor (beta chain) has a count of ten or more. No antigen is known for it. TCRdb ran MiXCR on the RT-PCR reads and lists one entry per CDR3 protein. The table includes hundreds of thousands of distinct CDR3 sequences, approximately 13% detected once. The data belong to a study of response to subunit inactivated influenza vaccine. The CDR3 is made up of 15 amino acids. Germline trimming cut 3 bases from V and 8 bases from J; bases unmatched to any gene: 8. The germline V gene encodes CDR1 LGHNA and CDR2 YSLEER. Findings of the study overall: Each seasonal influenza vaccination, the authors suggested, recruits few new T cells.

Source: PBMCs from blood, taken 14 to 15 days before vaccination. V gene TRBV4-3 combines with J gene TRBJ1-4, with 8 bases identical to TRBD1. The clonotype was recovered from a man aged 45-60 years who received an inactivated influenza vaccine. DNA for the CDR3: TGCGCCAGCAGCCACAACAGGGGGGTCAGAGAAAAACTGTTTTTT. It is translated as CASSHNRGVREKLFF.